These 28 T cell receptor beta chains came from one sample sequenced in a study of blood T cell dynamics during melanoma immunotherapy (dated by TCRdb to the early 2020s). The library relied on the immunoSEQ multiplex PCR assay. Imported from immuneACCESS, the table was reduced by TCRdb to in-frame sequences with V and J called. These copies leave out some clones; in studies compared against another copy, an unresolved V gene accounts for under half, and the cause of the remainder is not known. For this sample there are around 12,000 clones; around 85% appear just once. The leading ten clones occupy approximately 9% of the sample. The sample's time point label, in plain terms: pre-treatment baseline. Material: blood, obtained from a patient treated with checkpoint blockade. The receptors stem from a human donor with melanoma.

The chain recombines TRBV7-9 with TRBJ1-2; D not resolved. The CDR3 has 12 residues. Trimming took 3 bases from V and 3 from J, leaving 5 bases between them. Germline CDR1 is SEHNR and CDR2 is FQNEAQ (reference sequence). The CDR3: CASSFSDYGYTF. The CDR3 DNA follows: TGTGCCAGCAGCTTCTCAGACTATGGCTACACCTTC.

The chain joins TRBV5-1 to TRBJ1-6; D unresolved. Germline CDR1 and CDR2: SGHRS and YFSETQ. This CDR3 is built from 15 residues. V lost 1 base and J 5 bases, leaving 10 bases between the germline ends. The CDR3 here is CASSLLQNNNSPLHF. The CDR3 nucleotides read TGCGCCAGCAGCTTGTTGCAGAACAATAATTCACCCCTCCACTTT.

The chain employs TRBV18 and TRBJ1-4; D is ambiguous. There are 15 residues in the CDR3. Deletions cut 2 bases from V and 7 bases from J, with 14 bases between. The V gene's germline CDR1 is KGHSH and CDR2 LQKENI. DNA of the CDR3: TGTGCCAGCTCACCAGCGAGTTCCCGGGGTGAAAAACTGTTTTTT. Translating it yields CASSPASSRGEKLFF.

The J gene is TRBJ1-4, the V gene TRBV21-1. TRBV21-1 is flagged as a pseudogene. This CDR3 region has 15 residues. The CDR3 nucleotides are TGTGCCAGCAGCAAGTTAACAGAGGATAATGAAAAACTGTTTTTT. It yields the protein CASSKLTEDNEKLFF.

This rearrangement joins TRBV11-2 to TRBJ2-1, with unresolved D. V was pared by 1 base and J by 0 bases, with 4 bases between. CDR3 length: 14 residues. Per the germline V gene, CDR1 is SGHAT and CDR2 is FQNNGV. The CDR3 sequence: CASSLAGSYNEQFF. The CDR3 DNA reads as TGTGCCAGCAGCTTAGCGGGCTCCTACAATGAGCAGTTCTTC.

The chain joins TRBV5-1 to TRBJ1-2, with 11 bases lining up with TRBD1. CDR1 SGHRS and CDR2 YFSETQ come from the germline V gene. This CDR3 has 14 residues. Germline trimming cut 4 bases from V and 8 bases from J; bases unmatched to any gene: 7. The CDR3 DNA sequence: TGCGCCAGCAGCGCGGACAGGGGGCGCGCGGGCTACACCTTC. Translation: CASSADRGRAGYTF.

The rearrangement uses TRBV19 and TRBJ2-5, with 10 bases matching TRBD2. CDR3 length: 14 residues. Germline CDR1 LNHDA, CDR2 SQIVND (reference sequence). V gave up 3 bases and J gave up 5 bases; unmatched junction bases: 3. In nucleotides, the CDR3 is TGTGCCAGTAGTATTCTAGCGGGGGTGGAGACCCAGTACTTC. It encodes CASSILAGVETQYF.

The chain employs TRBV19 and TRBJ1-2; perhaps TRBD1 as D (6 bases). From germline, CDR1 is LNHDA and CDR2 SQIVND (reference sequence). Between the trimmed V and J ends, which lost 5 bases and 6 bases, there was a span of 10 bases. There are 12 residues in the CDR3. The CDR3 is CASSQGRDGYTF. Written as DNA, the CDR3 is TGTGCCAGTAGTCAGGGGCGCGATGGCTACACCTTC.

J is TRBJ1-5 and V is TRBV7-6; tentatively, D is TRBD1 (5 bases). The V end lost 5 bases, the J end lost 0 bases, and 11 bases lay between the germline ends. The length of the CDR3 is 15 residues. Germline V gives CDR1 SGHVS, CDR2 FNYEAQ. CDR3 in amino acids: CASSLDSDSNQPQHF. The CDR3 DNA follows: TGTGCCAGCAGCCTCGACAGTGATAGCAATCAGCCCCAGCATTTT.

The chain is built from TRBV5-6 and TRBJ1-1; tentatively, D is TRBD1 (5 bases). Germline V gene lookup returns CDR1 SGHDT and CDR2 YYEEEE. Trimming left V 3 bases short and J 1 base short, with 10 bases between. The CDR3 sequence is 14 residues long. The CDR3, as DNA: TGTGCCAGCAGCTGGGGACGGGGGAACACTGAAGCTTTCTTT. Encoded protein: CASSWGRGNTEAFF. The full variable domain, in which reference TRBV5-6 and TRBJ1-1 provide the parts outside the CDR3, is DAGVTQSPTHLIKTRGQQVTLRCSPKSGHDTVSWYQQALGQGPQFIFQYYEEEERQRGNFPDRFSGHQFPNYSSELNVNALLLGDSALYLCASSWGRGNTEAFFGQGTRLTVV.

The chain recombines TRBV19 with TRBJ2-7, with D unresolved. Per germline, CDR1 LNHDA and CDR2 SQIVND (reference sequence). Deletions cut 1 base from V and 2 bases from J, with 15 bases between. This CDR3 has 16 amino acids. DNA of the CDR3: TGTGCCAGTAGTATAGCCCCTCGCGCGGTCCCCTACGAGCAGTACTTC. Its protein is CASSIAPRAVPYEQYF.

This chain joins TRBV21-1 and TRBJ2-5. TRBV21-1 is a pseudogene locus. CDR3 length: 17 residues. The CDR3 DNA follows: TGTGCCAGGGGGGGCCCCCAGGCGCCGACCTTCCAAGAGACCCAGTACTTC. It yields the protein CARGGPQAPTFQETQYF.

CDR3 sequence: CARQDYGYTF. The CDR3, as DNA: TGTGCCAGGCAGGACTATGGCTACACCTTC. The V gene is TRBV30, the J gene TRBJ1-2; D gene uncertain. Trimming removed 8 bases from V and 3 bases from J, with 7 bases in between. The CDR3 has 10 residues. Germline CDR1 GTSNPN, CDR2 SVGIG (reference sequence).

The CDR3 reads CASSQDLGGYGYTF. CDR3 nucleotides: TGTGCCAGCAGCCAAGATTTAGGGGGCTATGGCTACACCTTC. The genes are TRBV14 and TRBJ1-2; tentatively, D is TRBD1 (6 bases). The germline V and J ends were trimmed by 0 bases and 4 bases, with 9 bases remaining between them. Germline values: CDR1 SGHDN, CDR2 FVKESK. The CDR3 consists of 14 residues.

In this sample, this clone turned up a few times. In DNA form, the CDR3 reads TGTGCCATCAAAGGGGACACTTACAACTCTGGAAACACCATATATTTT. It encodes CAIKGDTYNSGNTIYF. V gene TRBV10-3 combines with J gene TRBJ1-3; D might be TRBD1 (6 bases). CDR3 length equals 16 residues. Germline loops: CDR1 ENHRY, CDR2 SYGVKD. V lost 7 bases and J 0 bases, leaving 16 bases between the germline ends.

The gene calls are TRBV2 and TRBJ2-5; 8 nucleotides agree with TRBD2. The closer fit of TRBJ2-7 to the DNA end suggests the J call may be wrong. Germline V gives CDR1 SNHLY, CDR2 FYNNEI. The CDR3 is made up of 16 amino acids. The CDR3 DNA sequence: TGTGCCAGCAGTGATCCCGGAGCGGGAGCGGCCTACGAGCAGTACTTC. It translates to CASSDPGAGAAYEQYF.

The rearrangement joins TRBV7-9 to TRBJ1-1; perhaps TRBD1 as D (5 bases). V dropped 3 bases and J dropped 8 bases, with 13 bases sitting between them. Germline CDR1 reads SEHNR; CDR2 reads FQNEAQ (reference sequence). The CDR3 spans 13 residues. This CDR3 is CASSFLVGGEAFF. The DNA of the CDR3 is TGTGCCAGCAGCTTTTTGGTTGGGGGAGAAGCTTTCTTT.

V is TRBV7-2 and J is TRBJ1-3, with a tentative D call TRBD1 (6 bases). The germline V gene encodes CDR1 SGHTA and CDR2 FQGNSA. CDR3 size: 15 residues. V lost 5 bases, J lost 4 bases, and 15 bases lay in between. This CDR3 reads CASSAQQGKGNTIYF. In nucleotides, the CDR3 is TGTGCCAGCAGCGCTCAACAGGGAAAAGGAAACACCATATATTTT.

V and J are TRBV19 and TRBJ1-5; D ambiguous. The CDR3 runs 14 residues. V dropped 2 bases and J dropped 6 bases, with 11 bases sitting between them. Per the germline V gene, CDR1 is LNHDA and CDR2 is SQIVND (reference sequence). The chain's CDR3 is CASSITRPRQPQHF. The CDR3 DNA sequence: TGTGCCAGTAGTATAACTCGACCCCGTCAGCCCCAGCATTTT.

This clone appeared a single time. The chain recombines TRBV7-9 with TRBJ2-2; D is possibly TRBD1 (6 bases). V was pared by 4 bases and J by 3 bases, with 18 bases between. Germline V gene sequence: CDR1 SEHNR, CDR2 FQNEAQ (reference sequence). This CDR3 contains 17 residues. CDR3 in DNA: TGTGCCAGCAGCTCACCGGCGCGGACAGATTACACCGGGGAGCTGTTTTTT. The encoded protein is CASSSPARTDYTGELFF.

The chain joins TRBV11-2 to TRBJ2-4; D remains unclear. Germline values: CDR1 SGHAT, CDR2 FQNNGV. The V end was cut by 3 bases, the J end by 0 bases, with 9 bases between. This CDR3 region has 15 residues. CDR3 sequence reads: CASSLSPRAKNIQYF. The CDR3 DNA reads as TGTGCCAGCAGCTTGTCTCCGAGAGCCAAAAACATTCAGTACTTC.

This rearrangement joins TRBV28 to TRBJ2-6; D perhaps matches TRBD2 (6 bases). CDR1 is MDHEN and CDR2 is SYDVKM in the germline V gene. Trimming stripped 6 bases from V and 0 bases from J, with 12 bases between. There are 16 residues in the CDR3. The CDR3 region has the DNA TGTGCCAGCAGCAGGGACTTCCTCTCTGGGGCCAACGTCCTGACTTTC. It codes for CASSRDFLSGANVLTF.

This clone was seen just once. The V gene is TRBV19, the J gene TRBJ2-1, with TRBD2 identical over 9 bases. The CDR3 runs to 15 residues. Trimming cost V 5 bases and J 3 bases; bases outside gene matches: 5. CDR1 LNHDA and CDR2 SQIVND come from the germline V gene (reference sequence). The CDR3 reads CASSLGLALYNEQFF. The CDR3 DNA reads as TGTGCCAGTAGTTTGGGACTAGCTCTCTACAATGAGCAGTTCTTC.

The chain employs TRBV6-5 and TRBJ2-3; perhaps TRBD2 as D (6 bases). Germline V CDR1 and CDR2: MNHEY, SVGAGI. The CDR3 consists of 13 residues. V shed 6 bases and J shed 7 bases, with 14 bases lying between them. In nucleotides, the CDR3 is TGTGCCAGCAGCCCCCCGAGCGGGCATACGCAGTATTTT. It is translated as CASSPPSGHTQYF.

The chain links TRBV19 to TRBJ2-5; D is perhaps TRBD1 or TRBD2 (5 bases each). V lost 8 bases, J lost 5 bases, and 12 bases lay in between. The CDR3 extends over 12 amino acids. From germline, CDR1 is LNHDA and CDR2 SQIVND (reference sequence). In nucleotides, the CDR3 is TGTGCCAGTCTCGGGGCTCGGGAGACCCAGTACTTC. This codes for CASLGARETQYF.

V gene TRBV19 combines with J gene TRBJ1-6; a possible D gene is TRBD1 (5 bases). The V end lost 5 bases, the J end lost 7 bases, and 15 bases lay between the germline ends. Germline CDR1 reads LNHDA; CDR2 reads SQIVND (reference sequence). This CDR3 region has 15 residues. CDR3 protein: CASSLGTGGNSPLHF. The CDR3, as DNA: TGTGCCAGTAGTCTCGGGACGGGAGGGAATTCACCCCTCCACTTT. The full variable domain, in which reference TRBV19 and TRBJ1-6 provide the parts outside the CDR3, is DGGITQSPKYLFRKEGQNVTLSCEQNLNHDAMYWYRQDPGQGLRLIYYSQIVNDFQKGDIAEGYSVSREKKESFPLTVTSAQKNPTAFYLCASSLGTGGNSPLHFGNGTRLTVT.

The chain couples TRBV5-4 to TRBJ1-6, with D perhaps TRBD1 (5 bases). Trimming stripped 3 bases from V and 6 bases from J, with 13 bases between. CDR1 SGHNT and CDR2 YYREEE come from the germline V gene (reference sequence). The CDR3 spans 15 residues. CDR3 nucleotide sequence: TGTGCCAGCAGCTCATCGGGACTGACTAATTCACCCCTCCACTTT. Protein: CASSSSGLTNSPLHF.

The chain is built from TRBV6-5 and TRBJ1-2; maybe TRBD1 (5 bases). Trimming took off 2 bases at V and 4 bases at J, with 14 bases between the two ends. CDR3 size: 15 residues. Germline V gene sequence: CDR1 MNHEY, CDR2 SVGAGI. The CDR3 DNA reads as TGTGCCAGCAGTTACGGACAACCGGTGGGCTATGGCTACACCTTC. Residues: CASSYGQPVGYGYTF.